The 9 T cell receptor beta chains below all came from one sample that was sequenced in a study of low-dose radiotherapy and immunotherapy resistance in tumors. Time point noted: after trial treatment. As to treatment: LDRT plus nivolumab, ipilimumab, low-dose cyclophosphamide and aspirin (RACIN trial). TRAV- and TRBV-specific primers were used for first-strand cDNA, which covered alpha and beta chains. The PCR that amplified TCRs ran for about 18 cycles, relying on a constant-region primer and a V-primer adapter. One entry per CDR3 protein, called by TCRdb with MiXCR from the reads. In the table there are approximately 46,000 distinct CDR3 sequences, 25% to 30% of which are singletons. Source: PBMCs, taken after low-dose radiotherapy plus immunotherapy. The receptor set was obtained from a male donor with prostate cancer.

The CDR3 nucleotides are TGTGCCAGCAGCCACATCGACAGAGAATCTGGCTATGGCTACACCTTC. Translating gives CASSHIDRESGYGYTF. The V gene is TRBV7-6, the J gene TRBJ1-2, with D possibly being TRBD1 (5 bases). Trimming left V 5 bases short and J 4 bases short, with 20 bases between. Germline assignment: CDR1 SGHVS and CDR2 FNYEAQ. CDR3 length equals 16 residues. The full variable domain, completed using reference TRBV7-6 and TRBJ1-2, is GAGVSQSPRYKVTKRGQDVALRCDPISGHVSLYWYRQALGQGPEFLTYFNYEAQQDKSGLPNDRFSAERPEGSISTLTIQRTEQRDSAMYRCASSHIDRESGYGYTFGSGTRLTVV.

This sequence joins TRBV28 and TRBJ2-7; D may be TRBD1 or TRBD2 (5 bases each). The CDR3 is 14 amino acids. The germline V gene encodes CDR1 MDHEN and CDR2 SYDVKM. Trimming stripped 8 bases from V and 1 base from J, with 15 bases between. The CDR3 is CASASGRYSYEQYF. In DNA, the CDR3 is TGTGCCAGCGCCTCGGGACGGTATTCCTACGAGCAGTACTTC.

This clonotype was seen at least ten times. The CDR3 DNA reads TGCAGCGCTGGGCAGGGGGCGACCTATGGCTACACCTTC. As protein: CSAGQGATYGYTF. The genes are TRBV29-1 and TRBJ1-2; 8 bases line up with TRBD1. J was trimmed by 4 bases and V by 7 bases; bases with no gene match: 8. The CDR3 is 13 amino acids. The V gene's germline CDR1 is SQVTM and CDR2 ANQGSEA.

This clonotype was counted ten times or more. The J gene is TRBJ2-1, the V gene TRBV12-3 or TRBV12-4; TRBD2 might be the D (5 bases). The CDR3 has 15 amino acids. V was cut by 4 bases and J by 5 bases, with 15 bases left in between. In DNA, the CDR3 is TGTGCCAGCAGTTCGTACATTTCGCGGGACAATGAGCAGTTCTTC. Amino acid sequence: CASSSYISRDNEQFF.

This clonotype was detected ten times or more. The J gene is TRBJ2-2, the V gene TRBV28; 13 bases are shared with TRBD2. Germline V gene sequence: CDR1 MDHEN, CDR2 SYDVKM. The CDR3 consists of 16 residues. V was pared by 10 bases and J by 4 bases, with 9 bases of the junction left unmatched. CDR3 sequence reads: CATQGLAGRFTGELFF. The CDR3 DNA reads TGTGCCACCCAGGGACTAGCGGGAAGATTCACCGGGGAGCTGTTTTTT. Together with reference TRBV28 and TRBJ2-2, the CDR3 gives the full variable domain: DVKVTQSSRYLVKRTGEKVFLECVQDMDHENMFWYRQDPGLGLRLIYFSYDVKMKEKGDIPEGYSVSREKKERFSLILESASTNQTSMYLCATQGLAGRFTGELFFGEGSRLTVL.

This clonotype was seen many times. The rearrangement uses TRBV29-1 and TRBJ2-7; D gene uncertain. Trimming took off 2 bases at V and 2 bases at J, with 10 bases between the two ends. The CDR3 loop spans 13 amino acids. The germline V gene encodes CDR1 SQVTM and CDR2 ANQGSEA. The CDR3 sequence: CSVEMGRAYEQYF. CDR3 sequence (DNA): TGCAGCGTTGAAATGGGTCGGGCCTACGAGCAGTACTTC.

This clonotype was seen repeatedly, ten times or more. The CDR3 is CAWSRGTGGTDEQYF. The DNA of the CDR3 is TGTGCCTGGAGTAGGGGGACAGGGGGTACGGACGAGCAGTACTTC. This chain joins TRBV30 and TRBJ2-7; TRBD1 aligns across 11 bases. V shed 2 bases and J 5 bases; nucleotides not matched to a gene: 8. Germline V gene data show CDR1 as GTSNPN and CDR2 as SVGIG (reference sequence). The CDR3 totals 15 residues.

About this clonotype: This likely traces to a read error, being one base from a far larger clone. This sequence joins TRBV5-1 and TRBJ2-5, with TRBD2 as a possible D gene (7 bases). The DNA matches TRBJ2-7 better at its end, which makes the J call doubtful. The CDR3 consists of 13 residues. Germline assignment: CDR1 SGHRS and CDR2 YFSETQ. DNA of the CDR3: TGCACCAGCAGCTTGGGGGGGCCCTACGAGCAGTACTTC. Translating gives CTSSLGGPYEQYF.

Comment on this clonotype: The likely explanation is a read error, given a far larger clone one base away. The chain recombines TRBV28 with TRBJ2-1, with D perhaps assigned TRBD1 or TRBD2 (5 bases each). V was cut by 6 bases and J by 13 bases, with 19 bases left in between. Germline assignment: CDR1 MDHEN and CDR2 SYDVKM. The CDR3 loop spans 13 amino acids. CDR3 sequence reads: CASRSSGTETQFF. The CDR3 DNA sequence: TGTGCCAGCAGGTCCTCGGGGACGGAGACCCAGTTCTTC.